This TCR beta chain was recorded in a study of shared clonotypes between healthy human individuals. The sorted-subset replicate PCRs were given 150 to 250 ng DNA, which is about 30,000 T cell genomes. The method was immunoSEQ multiplex PCR; TCRdb's version includes in-frame clones alone and lacks a portion of them. The profile shows 2 million to 2.5 million clones, approximately 96% of them singletons. Both subsets, CD45RA+ naive and CD45RA-negative memory, were split from the CD4+ cells. Study-wide findings and caveats: Naive subsets tended to show greater estimated richness than memory subsets. All-four-donor shared clonotypes had higher generation probabilities than non-shared clonotypes did.

This clone has a single count. Its specificity is not known. V shed 3 bases and J shed 2 bases, with 14 bases lying between them. Germline V gene sequence: CDR1 SGDLS, CDR2 YYNGEE. The length of the CDR3 is 16 residues. This clonotype was sampled from a man aged 18 to 35 in good health. The chain links TRBV9 to TRBJ2-2; D possibly corresponds to TRBD1 (6 bases). Specimen: naive CD4+ T cells sorted from blood. Subset indicated: CD45RA+ positively selected. CDR3 residues: CASSGAGTTNTGELFF. CDR3 coding DNA: TGTGCCAGCAGCGGGGCCGGGACAACCAACACCGGGGAGCTGTTTTTT.